The entry that follows covers one T cell receptor beta chain sequence. Its specificity is unknown. Noted treatment: AdE1-LMPpoly-expanded autologous EBV-specific T-cell therapy followed by anti-PD-1 nivolumab. Profiled with immunoSEQ multiplex PCR; TCRdb holds only in-frame clones, not every one. The sample includes about 17,000 clones, around 80% of them seen just once. These data belong to a study of EBV T-cell therapy then PD-1 blockade in nasopharyngeal carcinoma. This receptor was obtained from a middle-aged man with nasopharyngeal carcinoma. Sequenced material: CD8+ T cells from blood, taken at day 0 from a patient whose treatment included autologous EBV-specific T cells and nivolumab.

The CDR3 protein is CASSSVTGGETQYF. The CDR3 nucleotides read TGTGCCAGCAGCTCCGTGACAGGGGGAGAGACCCAGTACTTC. The chain is built from TRBV9 and TRBJ2-5; 9 nucleotides match TRBD1. CDR1 and CDR2 (germline): SGDLS, YYNGEE. V was clipped by 4 bases and J by 4 bases; unmatched bases: 5. CDR3 length: 14 residues.